This paragraph reports one T cell receptor (beta chain). Some clones are missing from TCRdb's copy, which holds only in-frame ones; the method was immunoSEQ multiplex PCR. The sample shows 100,000 or so clones, 65% to 90% of them seen only once. Cohort 3 recovered donors had two negative PCRs, clearance, or symptom resolution. The data originate from a study of blood T cell repertoires in COVID-19. Study overall: Samples came from the United States, Italy and Spain, spanning acute and convalescent COVID-19. Nucleic acid was either cDNA or gDNA, and it came from T cells, B-cell-depleted T cells, or PBMCs.

The CDR3 runs 15 residues. Germline CDR1 MNHEY, CDR2 SMNVEV (reference sequence). V was pared by 5 bases and J by 4 bases, with 4 bases of the junction left unmatched. Input material: PBMCs or T cells enriched from blood (not recorded which). This chain uses TRBV27 with TRBJ2-1, with 11 bases aligning to TRBD2. This clonotype was sampled from a woman between 50 and 59 years old who had recovered from COVID-19. The CDR3 nucleotides read TGTGCCAGCAGTGTAGCGGGGGGGGATTACAATGAGCAGTTCTTC. Translated: CASSVAGGDYNEQFF.